This T cell receptor (beta chain) was obtained from a study of OX40 agonist ivuxolimab in advanced cancers. Background on the study: From 23 to 79 years was the age range, with a mean of approximately 58 years, and around 84% were male. The eligibility criteria allowed prior anti-PD-1, anti-PD-L1 or anti-CTLA-4 therapy, and about 40% had some.

Method: immunoSEQ multiplex PCR; TCRdb's copy keeps in-frame clones and lacks some. This sample has around 80,000 clones; roughly 82% occur once, and the top ten carry about 2.5%. Study findings and constraints: Normalized T-cell clonal expansion was also low in some nonresponders.

The CDR3 has 15 amino acids. The V and J ends lost 0 bases and 5 bases respectively, with 12 bases between them. Germline loops: CDR1 SGHRS, CDR2 YFSETQ. With regard to this clone: Its antigen remains unidentified.

Researchers took blood at baseline, on cycle 4 day 1, and on cycle 7 day 1. The clonotype was recovered from an adult with an advanced solid tumor such as melanoma, head and neck, liver or kidney cancer. Sequences were derived from CD4+ or CD8+ T cells sorted from blood, sampled in a trial of the OX40 agonist ivuxolimab. The rearrangement uses TRBV5-1 and TRBJ2-1, with D maybe TRBD2 (5 bases). CDR3 in DNA: TGCGCCAGCAGCTTGGGGGTCGGGGATAACAATGAGCAGTTCTTC. Protein: CASSLGVGDNNEQFF.